This TCR beta chain was sequenced during a study of blood T cell repertoires in COVID-19. Looking at the study overall: Acute-phase and convalescent COVID-19 samples originated in the United States, Italy and Spain. Sources were T cells, B-cell-depleted T cells, or PBMCs; the material itself was cDNA or gDNA.

Followed longitudinally, the Seattle patients had been enrolled during active infection. Profiling relied on immunoSEQ multiplex PCR, and the TCRdb table lists in-frame clones only, not all of them. The sample records over 60,000 clones, about nine tenths being singletons. The V and J ends lost 2 bases and 4 bases respectively, with 11 bases between them. The germline gives CDR1 LNHDA, CDR2 SQIVND (reference sequence). The CDR3 runs 14 residues. This TCR derives from a man aged 45 to 65 with COVID-19, enrolled during active disease. The rearrangement links TRBV19 to TRBJ1-1; D unresolved. Material for sequencing was peripheral blood. Here the CDR3 DNA reads TGTGCCAGTAGTATACGGCCGGGAGGCACTGAAGCTTTCTTT. Residues: CASSIRPGGTEAFF.